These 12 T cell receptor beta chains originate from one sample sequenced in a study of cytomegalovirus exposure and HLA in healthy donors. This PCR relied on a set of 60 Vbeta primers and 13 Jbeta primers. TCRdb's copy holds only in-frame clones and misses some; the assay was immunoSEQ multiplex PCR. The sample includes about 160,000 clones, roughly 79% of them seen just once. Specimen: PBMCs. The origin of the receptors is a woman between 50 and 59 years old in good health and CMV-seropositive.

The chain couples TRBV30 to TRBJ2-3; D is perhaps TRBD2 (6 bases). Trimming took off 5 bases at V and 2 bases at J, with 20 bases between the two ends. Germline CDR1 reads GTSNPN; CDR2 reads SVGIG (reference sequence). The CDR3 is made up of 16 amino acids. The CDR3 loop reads CAWGNGLISDTDTQYF. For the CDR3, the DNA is TGTGCCTGGGGCAACGGACTAATTAGTGACACAGATACGCAGTATTTT.

Here the CDR3 DNA reads TGCGCCAGCAGCCAAGAACGGGCCGCGGCTAGCCGGGTTGGGGAGCTGTTTTTT. Its protein product is CASSQERAAASRVGELFF. This chain joins TRBV4-1 and TRBJ2-2; TRBD2 might be the D (5 bases). Germline CDR1 reads MGHRA; CDR2 reads YSYEKL. The CDR3 sequence is 18 residues long. Trimming pared 0 bases from V and 8 bases from J, leaving 22 bases between.

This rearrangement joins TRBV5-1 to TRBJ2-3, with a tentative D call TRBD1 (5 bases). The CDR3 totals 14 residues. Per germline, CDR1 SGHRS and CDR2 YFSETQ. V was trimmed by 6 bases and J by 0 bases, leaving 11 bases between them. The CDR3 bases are TGCGCCAGCACAACTGGGGCAAGCACAGATACGCAGTATTTT. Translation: CASTTGASTDTQYF.

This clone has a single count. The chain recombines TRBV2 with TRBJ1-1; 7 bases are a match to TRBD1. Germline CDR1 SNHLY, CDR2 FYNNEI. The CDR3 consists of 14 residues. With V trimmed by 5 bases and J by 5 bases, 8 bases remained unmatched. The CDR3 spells CASSNRQGGTEAFF. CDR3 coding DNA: TGTGCCAGCAGTAATCGACAGGGTGGGACTGAAGCTTTCTTT.

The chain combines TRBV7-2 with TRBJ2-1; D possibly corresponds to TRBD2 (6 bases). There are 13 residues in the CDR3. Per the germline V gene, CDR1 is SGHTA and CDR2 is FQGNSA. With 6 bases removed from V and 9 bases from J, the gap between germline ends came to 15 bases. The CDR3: CASSLQPGLEQFF. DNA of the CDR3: TGTGCCAGCAGTCTTCAGCCGGGACTTGAGCAGTTCTTC.

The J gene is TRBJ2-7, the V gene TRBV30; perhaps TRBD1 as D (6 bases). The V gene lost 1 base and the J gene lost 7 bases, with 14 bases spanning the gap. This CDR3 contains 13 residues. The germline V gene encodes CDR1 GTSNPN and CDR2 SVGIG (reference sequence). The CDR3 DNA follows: TGTGCCTGGAGTGAAGGGATCCAGGGGGAGCAGTACTTC. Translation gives CAWSEGIQGEQYF. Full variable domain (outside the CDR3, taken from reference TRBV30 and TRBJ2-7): SQTIHQWPATLVQPVGSPLSLECTVEGTSNPNLYWYRQAAGRGLQLLFYSVGIGQISSEVPQNLSASRPQDRQFILSSKKLLLSDSGFYLCAWSEGIQGEQYFGPGTRLTVT.

In DNA, the CDR3 is TGCGCCAGCAGCGGAACCGGGACAGGGACCAATCAGCCCCAGCATTTT. It translates to CASSGTGTGTNQPQHF. The chain links TRBV4-1 to TRBJ1-5; 9 bases map to TRBD1. V shed 5 bases, J shed 3 bases, and the junction held 8 bases outside the gene matches. The CDR3 covers 16 residues. Germline V gene sequence: CDR1 MGHRA, CDR2 YSYEKL.

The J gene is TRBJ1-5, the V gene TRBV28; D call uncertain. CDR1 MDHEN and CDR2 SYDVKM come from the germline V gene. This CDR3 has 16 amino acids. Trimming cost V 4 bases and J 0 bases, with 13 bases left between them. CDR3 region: CASSSQVFYSNQPQHF. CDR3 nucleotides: TGTGCCAGCAGTTCCCAGGTGTTCTATAGCAATCAGCCCCAGCATTTT.

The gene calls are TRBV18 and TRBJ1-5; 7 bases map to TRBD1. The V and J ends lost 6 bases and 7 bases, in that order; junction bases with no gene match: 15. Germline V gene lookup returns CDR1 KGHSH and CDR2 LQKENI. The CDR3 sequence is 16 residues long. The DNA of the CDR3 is TGTGCCAGCTCTCATACGGACAGGTTGAGAAGCCAGCCCCAGCATTTT. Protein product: CASSHTDRLRSQPQHF.

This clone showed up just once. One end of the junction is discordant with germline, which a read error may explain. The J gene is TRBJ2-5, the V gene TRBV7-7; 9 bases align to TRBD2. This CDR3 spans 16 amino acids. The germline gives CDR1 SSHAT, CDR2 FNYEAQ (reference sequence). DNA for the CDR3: TGTGCTAGCAGCGCGGGGGGGAGCGGGGCCCGAGGGGGCCAGTACTTC. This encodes CASSAGGSGARGGQYF. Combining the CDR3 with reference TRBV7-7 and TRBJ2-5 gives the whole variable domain GAGVSQSPRYKVTKRGQDVTLRCDPISSHATLYWYQQALGQGPEFLTYFNYEAQPDKSGLPSDRFSAERPEGSISTLTIQRTEQRDSAMYRCASSAGGSGARGGQYFGPGTRLLVL.

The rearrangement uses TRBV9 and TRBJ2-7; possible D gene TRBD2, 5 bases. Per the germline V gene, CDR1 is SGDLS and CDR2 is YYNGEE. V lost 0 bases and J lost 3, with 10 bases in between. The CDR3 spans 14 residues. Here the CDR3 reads CASSVVLGHYEQYF. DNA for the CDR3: TGTGCCAGCAGCGTAGTACTAGGTCACTACGAGCAGTACTTC. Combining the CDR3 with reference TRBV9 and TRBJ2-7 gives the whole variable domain DSGVTQTPKHLITATGQRVTLRCSPRSGDLSVYWYQQSLDQGLQFLIQYYNGEERAKGNILERFSAQQFPDLHSELNLSSLELGDSALYFCASSVVLGHYEQYFGPGTRLTVT.

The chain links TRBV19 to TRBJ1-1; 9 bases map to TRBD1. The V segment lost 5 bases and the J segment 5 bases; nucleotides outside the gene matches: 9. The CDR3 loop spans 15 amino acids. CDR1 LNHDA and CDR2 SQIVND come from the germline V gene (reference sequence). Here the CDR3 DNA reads TGTGCCAGTAGTCCCGGACAGGGGAGATTGACTGAAGCTTTCTTT. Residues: CASSPGQGRLTEAFF.